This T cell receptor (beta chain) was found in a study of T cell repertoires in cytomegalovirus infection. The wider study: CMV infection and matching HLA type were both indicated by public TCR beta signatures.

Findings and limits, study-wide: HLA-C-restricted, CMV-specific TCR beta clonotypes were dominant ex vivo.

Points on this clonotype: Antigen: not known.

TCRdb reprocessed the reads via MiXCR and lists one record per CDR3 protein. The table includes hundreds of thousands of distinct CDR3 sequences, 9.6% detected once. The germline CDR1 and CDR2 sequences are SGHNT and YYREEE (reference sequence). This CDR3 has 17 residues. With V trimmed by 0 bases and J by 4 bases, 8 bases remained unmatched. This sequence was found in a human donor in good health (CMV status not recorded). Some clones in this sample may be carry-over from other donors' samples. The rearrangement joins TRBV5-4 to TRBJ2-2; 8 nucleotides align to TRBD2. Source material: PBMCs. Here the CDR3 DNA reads TGTGCCAGCAGCTTGGCTCGGGGGGGGGACTCCACCGGGGAGCTGTTTTTT. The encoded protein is CASSLARGGDSTGELFF.